The present T cell receptor (beta chain) was sequenced within a study of T cells in women clearing cervical HPV infection. Clones were read by immunoSEQ multiplex PCR, and TCRdb kept only the in-frame ones, dropping some. This sample's clone table lists tens of thousands of clones. Concerning this clone: The CDR3 is cut off 3 residues early in the read; its end comes from the germline J gene.

CDR1 is SGHRS and CDR2 is YFSETQ in the germline V gene. V lost 0 bases and J 7 bases, leaving 10 bases between the germline ends. The CDR3 covers 13 residues. The sequence was collected from a woman aged 18 to 75 with a cervical HPV16 infection that either progressed to CIN3+ or cleared (not recorded which). The rearrangement links TRBV5-1 to TRBJ1-2; possibly TRBD1 for D (6 bases). The sample consisted of blood buffy coat. CDR3: CASSLEGVGGYTF. The CDR3 DNA, read in part, is TGCGCCAGCAGCTTGGAGGGGGTTGGTGGC.